This T cell receptor (beta chain) was recovered during a study of CD8+ T cells in alopecia areata. PBMCs were stained for CD3, CD4 and CD8, and CD4+ and CD8+ T cells were sorted. After isolation, RNA underwent reverse transcription to generate cDNA as the sequencing template. The method was immunoSEQ multiplex PCR; TCRdb's version includes in-frame clones alone and lacks a portion of them. The table includes hundreds of thousands of clones, roughly two thirds detected once. This TCR was sampled from a human donor with alopecia areata. Sample: CD4+ T cells sorted from blood, taken at week 0.

Here the CDR3 reads CATRLGFNSPLHF. The CDR3 DNA is TGTGCCACCAGACTGGGCTTTAATTCACCCCTCCACTTT. The chain couples TRBV6-5 to TRBJ1-6; no reliable D call. The germline V and J ends were trimmed by 10 bases and 6 bases, with 13 bases remaining between them. The germline CDR1 and CDR2 sequences are MNHEY and SVGAGI. The CDR3 length is 13 residues.